The clone carrying this T cell receptor (beta chain) appeared a single time. CDR1 is MNHEY, CDR2 SMNVEV, per germline (reference sequence). The CDR3 is made up of 16 amino acids. Trimming shortened V by 1 base and J by 6 bases, and 18 bases separated the two germline ends. As processed by the authors: Amplifying reference gene primers gave estimates of nucleated cell counts. The protocol was immunoSEQ multiplex PCR, while the TCRdb copy is restricted to in-frame clones and leaves out a portion. V and J calls plus clone size are reproduced from that table; the DNA served to infer D and trimming. Among around 310,000 clones, around 89% were seen once, and the ten largest hold around 0.97%. These data belong to a study of blood T cell repertoires in COVID-19. Whole-study context: PBMCs, B-cell-depleted T cells, or T cells were the source of the cDNA or gDNA that made up the material.

The chain couples TRBV27 to TRBJ1-2; D unresolved. Sequenced sample: peripheral blood. The TCR was taken from a middle-aged woman with COVID-19, enrolled during active disease. The CDR3 reads CASSLYPGGFWDGYTF. CDR3 bases: TGTGCCAGCAGTTTATATCCCGGAGGATTTTGGGATGGCTACACCTTC.